Each of the 19 T cell receptor beta chains below was sequenced from the same sample in a study of glioma-infiltrating T cells. The iRepertoire nested amplicon-rescue multiplex PCR amplified TCR alpha and beta CDR3s from RNA. TCRdb reprocessed the multiplex PCR reads with MiXCR, giving one entry per CDR3 protein. The sample gives about 400,000 distinct CDR3 sequences, approximately 42% of which show up once; about 12% is in the top ten. Sequenced material: glioma tissue, nonneoplastic brain tissue, or PBMCs (not recorded which). These receptors all stem from a human donor with low-grade glioma or glioblastoma, undergoing nonglioma brain surgery, or in good health (not recorded which).

This clonotype has at least ten counts. This rearrangement joins TRBV20-1 to TRBJ2-7; 7 bases map to TRBD2. CDR1 is DFQATT, CDR2 SNEGSKA, per germline (reference sequence). The CDR3 has 15 amino acids. V dropped 0 bases and J dropped 1; count of bases not matched to a gene: 6. The CDR3 region has the DNA TGCAGTGCTAGAGATCCCGCGGGAGTGTCCTACGAGCAGTACTTC. This translates into CSARDPAGVSYEQYF.

Remarks on this clonotype: A much larger clone differs by one base, so this may be a read error. J is TRBJ1-2 and V is TRBV7-2, with D possibly TRBD1 on 5 matching bases. CDR1 is SGHTA and CDR2 is FQGNSA in the germline V gene. This CDR3 has 13 amino acids. The V end was cut by 5 bases, the J end by 12 bases, with 19 bases between. CDR3 DNA: TGTGCCAGCAGCACCGGGACGTCAGGGTTTGACACCTTC. It translates to CASSTGTSGFDTF.

This clonotype was found many times. The chain joins TRBV27 to TRBJ1-6, with 9 positions matching TRBD1. From germline, CDR1 is MNHEY and CDR2 SMNVEV (reference sequence). V shed 6 bases, J shed 2 bases, and the junction held 5 bases outside the gene matches. This CDR3 is built from 16 residues. The CDR3 DNA is TGTGCCAGCAGGAGAGGACAGGGGACCTATAATTCACCCCTCCACTTT. Amino acids: CASRRGQGTYNSPLHF.

The chain is built from TRBV27 and TRBJ1-5; perhaps TRBD1 as D (5 bases). The germline V gene has CDR1 MNHEY and CDR2 SMNVEV (reference sequence). The CDR3 contains 15 residues. With 4 bases removed from V and 1 base from J, the gap between germline ends came to 11 bases. This chain's CDR3 is CASSSGQRSNQPQHF. For the CDR3, the DNA is TGTGCCAGCAGTTCCGGACAACGAAGCAATCAGCCCCAGCATTTT.

This clonotype has only a few counts. The gene calls are TRBV20-1 and TRBJ1-5, with D perhaps TRBD1 (5 bases). Trimming left V 0 bases short and J 3 bases short, with 21 bases between. Germline lookup yields CDR1 DFQATT and CDR2 SNEGSKA (reference sequence). There are 18 residues in the CDR3. The chain's CDR3 is CSARDRERGLLPNQPQHF. In DNA form, the CDR3 reads TGCAGTGCTAGAGATAGGGAAAGGGGCCTTCTCCCCAATCAGCCCCAGCATTTT.

On this clonotype itself: At one of its ends the junction is not consistent with the germline gene, which may arise from a read error. J is TRBJ2-3 and V is TRBV11-2; D not certain. The CDR3 spans 14 residues. Germline loops: CDR1 SGHAT, CDR2 FQNNGV. CDR3: CASSRRVSTDKQYF. As DNA, the CDR3 is TGTGCCAGCAGCCGACGAGTTAGCACAGATAAGCAGTATTTT. The whole variable domain, remainder taken from reference TRBV11-2 and TRBJ2-3, is EAGVAQSPRYKIIEKRQSVAFWCNPISGHATLYWYQQILGQGPKLLIQFQNNGVVDDSQLPKDRFSAERLKGVDSTLKIQPAKLEDSAVYLCASSRRVSTDKQYFGPGTRLTVL.

This clonotype was observed at least ten times. The chain joins TRBV6-2 or TRBV6-3 to TRBJ2-1; 9 bases align to TRBD2. Per the germline V gene, CDR1 is MNHEY and CDR2 is SVGEGT. The CDR3 contains 18 residues. Trimming took 2 bases from V and 0 from J; bases not matched to a gene: 8. CDR3 sequence: CASSYVVAGDLSYNEQFF. The CDR3 bases are TGTGCCAGCAGTTACGTGGTAGCGGGGGACCTCTCCTACAATGAGCAGTTCTTC.

As for this clonotype: Mismatch with germline at one junction end may stem from a read error. V and J are TRBV15 and TRBJ2-6; D may be TRBD1 or TRBD2 (5 bases each). The CDR3 spans 16 residues. The V gene's germline CDR1 is LNHNV and CDR2 YYDKDF (reference sequence). CDR3: CATSSRERAGGNVLTF. Written as DNA, the CDR3 is TGTGCCACCAGCAGTAGGGAGAGGGCTGGGGGCAACGTCCTGACTTTC.

V and J are TRBV10-3 and TRBJ2-3; 9 positions match TRBD2. V lost 6 bases, J lost 0 bases, and 7 bases stayed unmatched. Germline CDR1 reads ENHRY; CDR2 reads SYGVKD. There are 16 residues in the CDR3. CDR3 residues: CAIRAGGPGSTDTQYF. The CDR3 DNA sequence: TGTGCCATCAGGGCGGGAGGGCCTGGAAGCACAGATACGCAGTATTTT.

Worth noting for this clonotype: A much larger clone differs from this one at a single base, so this may be a read error. The final CDR3 position lacks the conserved phenylalanine or tryptophan, pointing to a likely read error. The chain combines TRBV27 with TRBJ1-4; D is perhaps TRBD1 (6 bases). The V gene's germline CDR1 is MNHEY and CDR2 SMNVEV (reference sequence). The CDR3 extends over 13 amino acids. Trimming removed 6 bases at V and 10 bases at J, with 15 bases between. Here the CDR3 DNA reads TGTGCCAGCAGCAAGGGGGTTAGCGGAAAACTGTTTCTT. Protein: CASSKGVSGKLFL.

The sample holds many counts of this clonotype. The rearrangement uses TRBV28 and TRBJ1-1, with a weak D call TRBD1 (5 bases). The CDR3 runs to 16 residues. V lost 6 bases and J lost 0, with 17 bases in between. Germline V lookup: CDR1 MDHEN, CDR2 SYDVKM. In DNA form, the CDR3 reads TGTGCCAGCAGCGCAACCGGCAGGGAGGTGAACACTGAAGCTTTCTTT. Its translation is CASSATGREVNTEAFF.

The chain joins TRBV29-1 to TRBJ2-3; TRBD2 might be the D (6 bases). The length of the CDR3 is 15 residues. V lost 6 bases and J lost 7, with 23 bases in between. Germline CDR1 is SQVTM and CDR2 is ANQGSEA. The CDR3 DNA is TGCAGCGTGGGGGGTGGGACGGGAGAGGGGAATACGCAGTATTTT. It is translated as CSVGGGTGEGNTQYF.

The rearrangement joins TRBV25-1 to TRBJ2-1, with TRBD1 identical over 8 bases. The CDR3 is 23 amino acids. The germline CDR1 and CDR2 sequences are MGHDK and SYGVNS. The J segment lost 4 bases and the V segment lost 0 bases, leaving 26 bases of the junction unmatched. The CDR3 spells CASSEYGNVRPGAGGSRYNEQFF. CDR3 bases: TGTGCCAGCAGTGAATATGGAAATGTGCGTCCCGGGGCAGGGGGCTCCCGGTACAATGAGCAGTTCTTC.

The rearrangement links TRBV7-2 to TRBJ1-1; perhaps TRBD1 as D (6 bases). Looked up from germline, CDR1 is SGHTA and CDR2 is FQGNSA. Trimming shortened V by 2 bases and J by 0 bases, and 10 bases separated the two germline ends. This CDR3 spans 15 amino acids. The CDR3 nucleotides are TGTGCCAGCAGCTTATACAGGGTGGTGAACACTGAAGCTTTCTTT. It encodes CASSLYRVVNTEAFF.

This clonotype was seen many times. This rearrangement joins TRBV27 to TRBJ2-7; 7 bases map to TRBD1. The germline gives CDR1 MNHEY, CDR2 SMNVEV (reference sequence). With V trimmed by 5 bases and J by 4 bases, 11 bases remained unmatched. The CDR3 covers 15 residues. Here the CDR3 reads CASSGLDRNLYEQYF. The CDR3 bases are TGTGCCAGCAGTGGCTTGGACAGGAACCTATACGAGCAGTACTTC.

The J gene is TRBJ2-7, the V gene TRBV7-6; D remains unclear. Trimming stripped 5 bases from V and 2 bases from J, with 13 bases between. Per the germline V gene, CDR1 is SGHVS and CDR2 is FNYEAQ. The length of the CDR3 is 14 residues. The CDR3 loop reads CASSPRPVPYEQYF. CDR3 nucleotide sequence: TGTGCCAGCAGCCCCCGCCCTGTTCCCTACGAGCAGTACTTC. Variable domain in full (rest from reference TRBV7-6 and TRBJ2-7): GAGVSQSPRYKVTKRGQDVALRCDPISGHVSLYWYRQALGQGPEFLTYFNYEAQQDKSGLPNDRFSAERPEGSISTLTIQRTEQRDSAMYRCASSPRPVPYEQYFGPGTRLTVT.

The chain combines TRBV2 with TRBJ2-2; 9 positions agree with TRBD1. Germline V gene sequence: CDR1 SNHLY, CDR2 FYNNEI. The CDR3 is 15 residues long. V was clipped by 7 bases and J by 2 bases; unmatched bases: 5. CDR3 in amino acids: CASNQQGANTGELFF. The CDR3, as DNA: TGTGCCAGCAACCAACAGGGGGCTAACACCGGGGAGCTGTTTTTT. The whole variable domain, remainder taken from reference TRBV2 and TRBJ2-2, is EPEVTQTPSHQVTQMGQEVILRCVPISNHLYFYWYRQILGQKVEFLVSFYNNEISEKSEIFDDQFSVERPDGSNFTLKIRSTKLEDSAMYFCASNQQGANTGELFFGEGSRLTVL.

This clonotype came up a few times. The V call is TRBV7-2, the J call TRBJ2-7; D not resolved. In germline, CDR1 is SGHTA, CDR2 FQGNSA. CDR3 length: 13 amino acids. V was pared by 5 bases and J by 4 bases, with 12 bases between. The CDR3 DNA is TGTGCCAGCAGCCAACCACCCGATTACGAGCAGTACTTC. It codes for CASSQPPDYEQYF. The full variable domain, rest sourced from reference TRBV7-2 and TRBJ2-7, is GAGVSQSPSNKVTEKGKDVELRCDPISGHTALYWYRQSLGQGLEFLIYFQGNSAPDKSGLPSDRFSAERTGGSVSTLTIQRTQQEDSAVYLCASSQPPDYEQYFGPGTRLTVT.

V usage is TRBV20-1 and J usage is TRBJ2-1; the match to TRBD2 covers 13 bases. J was trimmed by 10 bases and V by 5 bases; bases with no gene match: 11. The CDR3 runs to 15 residues. Per the germline V gene, CDR1 is DFQATT and CDR2 is SNEGSKA (reference sequence). The CDR3 loop is CSAFRTSGGPYEQFF. The CDR3 bases are TGCAGTGCTTTCAGGACTAGCGGGGGCCCCTACGAGCAGTTCTTC.